This record looks at one T cell receptor beta chain sequence and its context. The specificity of this receptor is unknown. No much larger clone exists at a distance of one base, and base qualities are not known. The sample's time point, from its label and the paper: baseline before first vaccination. Samples from vaccinated people were obtained from the UK trials COV001 and COV002, which included a single-blind randomized controlled phase 2/3 trial of AZD1222 (ChAdOx1 nCoV-19) in healthy adults. For TCRbeta chain sequencing, PBMC samples from trial participants were taken at day 0 and at day 28 after the second dose. The CDR3 regions of human TCRbeta chains were subjected to immunosequencing. The study's own analysis went as follows. Repertoire TCRs were checked for matches against a reference library of SARS-CoV-2-specific TCRs that had been generated using the MIRA antigen-specificity platform. Breadth was defined as the fraction of unique TCRs that were SARS-CoV-2-associated, and depth was defined as the fraction of total T cells that were SARS-CoV-2-associated. Using the MIRA data, every spike-specific TCR was mapped to the spike region that the TCR reacted to and assigned to either a CD4 or a CD8 class. Log10-transformed breadth and depth values were compared by one-way ANOVA with Sidak's multiple comparisons tests. TCRdb limited this immuneACCESS table to in-frame rearrangements with V and J called. A share of clones is missing; checked studies link under half to unresolved V genes, and the rest is unexplained. D and trimming come from the DNA, and the V and J calls and clone size come from that table. The sample data list some 97,000 clones, and around 90% of these were observed just once. The ten top clones hold 1.8% of the sample.

These data originate in a study of T cell responses to AZD1222 COVID-19 vaccine (dated by TCRdb to the early 2020s). Some background on the complete study: AZD1222 recipients with second doses at about 4 weeks or about 12 weeks were pooled, because spike-specific TCR depth and breadth did not differ between schedules. A total of approximately 240 trial participants underwent TCR sequencing, of whom roughly 210 had received two doses of AZD1222 and around 25 had received two doses of the MenACWY control vaccine. Trial participants were enrolled by age into 18-55, 56-69 and 70-plus year subgroups, with roughly 160, 29 and 62 TCR-sequenced participants respectively. The investigation overall reported the following: Conclusions about previously exposed vaccinees are limited because only six or seven AZD1222 recipients were SARS-CoV-2 seropositive at baseline. The 56-69-year group was small, and its depth increase did not reach significance, likely because of low power. The whole spike protein was spanned by vaccine-associated CD4 TCRs, and dominant responses were seen in regions 160-218 and 743-854. Most participants were white British and females outnumbered males, and the authors suggested that clonal diversity may have been underestimated. Because no day 14 peak-response samples were available, repertoires were characterized only after the peak T cell response. Spike-specific TCR breadth and depth rose significantly after two AZD1222 doses compared with day 0 and with MenACWY recipients. Reportedly, almost half of the unique spike-specific TCRs recognized epitopes lying outside the regions that are mutated in the B.1.351 and B.1.1.7 variants.

The germline V gene supplies CDR1 KGHSH and CDR2 LQKENI. Its CDR3 holds 16 amino acids, cysteine through phenylalanine. Here the CDR3 DNA is all that survives: 48 bases in frame from base 1. V gives up 6 bases and J gives up 0 bases, and the segment between their germline ends measures 14 bases. The rearrangement joined TRBV18 to TRBJ1-4, with no confident D gene call. This TCR derives from an adult in good health. Material: peripheral blood, obtained on day 0 of AZD1222 vaccination. The bases read TGTGCCAGCTCCCGCTTGACCCTCGCAACTAATGAAAAACTGTTTTTT. It codes for CASSRLTLATNEKLFF.